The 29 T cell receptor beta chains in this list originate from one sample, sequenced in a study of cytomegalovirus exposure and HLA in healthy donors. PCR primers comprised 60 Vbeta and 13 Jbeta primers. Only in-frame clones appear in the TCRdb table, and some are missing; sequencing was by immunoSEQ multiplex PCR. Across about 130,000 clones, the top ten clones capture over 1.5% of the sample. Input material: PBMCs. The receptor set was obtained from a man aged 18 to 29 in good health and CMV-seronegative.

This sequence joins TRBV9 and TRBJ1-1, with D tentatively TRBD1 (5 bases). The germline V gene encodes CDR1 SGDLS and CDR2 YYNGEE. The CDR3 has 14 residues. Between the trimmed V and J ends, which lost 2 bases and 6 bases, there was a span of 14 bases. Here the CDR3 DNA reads TGTGCCAGCAGCGTCGGGGGTACGGGCTCTGAAGCTTTCTTT. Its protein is CASSVGGTGSEAFF.

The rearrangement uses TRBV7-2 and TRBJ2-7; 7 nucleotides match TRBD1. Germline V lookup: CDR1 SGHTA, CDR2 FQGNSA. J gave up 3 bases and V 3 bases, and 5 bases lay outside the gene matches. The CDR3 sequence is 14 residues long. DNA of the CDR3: TGTGCCAGCAGCTTCGGGACAGTTGGCTACGAGCAGTACTTC. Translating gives CASSFGTVGYEQYF.

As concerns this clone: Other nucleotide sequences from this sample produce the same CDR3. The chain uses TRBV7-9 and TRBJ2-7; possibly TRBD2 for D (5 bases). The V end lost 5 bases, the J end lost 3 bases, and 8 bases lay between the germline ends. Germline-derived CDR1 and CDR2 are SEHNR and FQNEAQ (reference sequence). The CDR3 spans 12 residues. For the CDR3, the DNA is TGTGCCAGCAGCCCGGGGAGCTACGAGCAGTACTTC. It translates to CASSPGSYEQYF.

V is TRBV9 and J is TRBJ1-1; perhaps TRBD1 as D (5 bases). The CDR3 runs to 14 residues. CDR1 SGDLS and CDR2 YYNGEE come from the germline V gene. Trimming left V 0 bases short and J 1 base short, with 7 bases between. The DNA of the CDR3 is TGTGCCAGCAGCGTAGTCGGGGGGAACACTGAAGCTTTCTTT. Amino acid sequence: CASSVVGGNTEAFF.

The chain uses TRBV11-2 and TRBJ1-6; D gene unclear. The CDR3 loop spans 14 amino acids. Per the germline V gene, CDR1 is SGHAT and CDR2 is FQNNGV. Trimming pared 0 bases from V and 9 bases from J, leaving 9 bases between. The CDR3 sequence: CASSLDGSSSPLHF. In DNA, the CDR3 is TGTGCCAGCAGCTTAGATGGGAGTAGTTCACCCCTCCACTTT. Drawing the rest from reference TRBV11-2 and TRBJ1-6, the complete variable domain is EAGVAQSPRYKIIEKRQSVAFWCNPISGHATLYWYQQILGQGPKLLIQFQNNGVVDDSQLPKDRFSAERLKGVDSTLKIQPAKLEDSAVYLCASSLDGSSSPLHFGNGTRLTVT.

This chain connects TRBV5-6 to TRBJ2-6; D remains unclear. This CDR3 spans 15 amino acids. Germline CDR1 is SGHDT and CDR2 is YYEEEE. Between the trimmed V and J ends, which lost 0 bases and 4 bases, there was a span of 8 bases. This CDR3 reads CASSLEPPGANVLTF. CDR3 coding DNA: TGTGCCAGCAGCTTGGAGCCTCCCGGGGCCAACGTCCTGACTTTC.

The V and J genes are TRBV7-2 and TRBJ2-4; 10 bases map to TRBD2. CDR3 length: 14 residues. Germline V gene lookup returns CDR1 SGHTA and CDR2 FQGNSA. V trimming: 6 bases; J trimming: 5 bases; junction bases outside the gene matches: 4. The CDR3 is CASSYGTSENIQYF. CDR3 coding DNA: TGTGCCAGCAGTTACGGGACTAGCGAAAACATTCAGTACTTC.

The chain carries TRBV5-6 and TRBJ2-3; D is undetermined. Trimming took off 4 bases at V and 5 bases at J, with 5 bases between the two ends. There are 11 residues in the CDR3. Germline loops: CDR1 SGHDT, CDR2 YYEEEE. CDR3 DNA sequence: TGTGCCAGCAGCCACGGAGATACGCAGTATTTT. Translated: CASSHGDTQYF.

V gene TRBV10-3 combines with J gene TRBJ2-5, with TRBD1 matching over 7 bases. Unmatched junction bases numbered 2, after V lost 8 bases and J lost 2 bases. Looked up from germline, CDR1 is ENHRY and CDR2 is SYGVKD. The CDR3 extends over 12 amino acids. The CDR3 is CAIGDRQETQYF. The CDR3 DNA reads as TGTGCCATCGGGGACAGACAAGAGACCCAGTACTTC.

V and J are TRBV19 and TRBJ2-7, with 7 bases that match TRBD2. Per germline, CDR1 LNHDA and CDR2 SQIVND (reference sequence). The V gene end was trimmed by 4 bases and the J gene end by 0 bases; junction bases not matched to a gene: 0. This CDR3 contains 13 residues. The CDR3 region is CASSSGSSYEQYF. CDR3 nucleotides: TGTGCCAGTAGTAGCGGGAGCTCCTACGAGCAGTACTTC.

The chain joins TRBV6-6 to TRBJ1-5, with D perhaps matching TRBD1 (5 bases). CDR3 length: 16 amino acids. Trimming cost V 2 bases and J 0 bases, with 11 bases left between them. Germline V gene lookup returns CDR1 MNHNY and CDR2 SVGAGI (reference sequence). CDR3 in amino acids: CASSYRGGDSNQPQHF. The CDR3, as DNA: TGTGCCAGCAGTTACCGCGGGGGAGATAGCAATCAGCCCCAGCATTTT.

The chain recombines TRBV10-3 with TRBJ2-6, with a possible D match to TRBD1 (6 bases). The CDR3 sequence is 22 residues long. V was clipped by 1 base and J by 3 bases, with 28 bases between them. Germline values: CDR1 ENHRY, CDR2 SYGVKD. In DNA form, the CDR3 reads TGTGCCATCAGTGAGTGGGCCCAGACAGGTAGGGCTGGAAGTAATGGGGCCAACGTCCTGACTTTC. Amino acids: CAISEWAQTGRAGSNGANVLTF.

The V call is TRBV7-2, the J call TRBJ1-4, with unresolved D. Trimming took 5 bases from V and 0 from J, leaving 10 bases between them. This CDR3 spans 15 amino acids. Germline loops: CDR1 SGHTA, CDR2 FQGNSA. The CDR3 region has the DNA TGTGCCAGCAGCCCGGAGTCACCAACTAATGAAAAACTGTTTTTT. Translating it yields CASSPESPTNEKLFF.

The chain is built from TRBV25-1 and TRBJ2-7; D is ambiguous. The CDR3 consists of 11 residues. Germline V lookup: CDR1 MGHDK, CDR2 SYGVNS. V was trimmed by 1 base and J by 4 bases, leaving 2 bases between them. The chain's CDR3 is CASSESYEQYF. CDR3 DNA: TGTGCCAGCAGTGAATCATACGAGCAGTACTTC.

CDR3 nucleotides: TGTGCCAGCAGCAAAGGAGGAGAGAACACTGAAGCTTTCTTT. Protein sequence: CASSKGGENTEAFF. The chain recombines TRBV21-1 with TRBJ1-1. TRBV21-1 is classified as a pseudogene. This CDR3 region has 14 residues.

The CDR3 DNA reads TGTGCCAGCAGCTTAACAGGGGGCGCGGGGGAGCAGTACTTC. Translating it yields CASSLTGGAGEQYF. The rearrangement joins TRBV7-2 to TRBJ2-7, with 9 positions matching TRBD1. Germline loops: CDR1 SGHTA, CDR2 FQGNSA. Trimming removed 2 bases from V and 7 bases from J; junction bases left unmatched: 6. The length of the CDR3 is 14 residues.

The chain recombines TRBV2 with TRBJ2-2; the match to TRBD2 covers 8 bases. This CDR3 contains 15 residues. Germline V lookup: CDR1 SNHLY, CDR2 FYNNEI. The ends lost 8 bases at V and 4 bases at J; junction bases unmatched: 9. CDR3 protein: CASGPGGPSTGELFF. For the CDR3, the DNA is TGTGCCAGCGGGCCGGGAGGGCCGAGCACCGGGGAGCTGTTTTTT.

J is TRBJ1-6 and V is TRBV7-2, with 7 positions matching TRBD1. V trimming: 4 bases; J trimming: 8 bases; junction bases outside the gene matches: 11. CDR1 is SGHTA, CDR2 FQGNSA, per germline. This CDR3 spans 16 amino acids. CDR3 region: CASSSTLQGRDSPLHF. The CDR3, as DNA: TGTGCCAGCAGCTCCACCCTACAGGGGCGGGATTCACCCCTCCACTTT.

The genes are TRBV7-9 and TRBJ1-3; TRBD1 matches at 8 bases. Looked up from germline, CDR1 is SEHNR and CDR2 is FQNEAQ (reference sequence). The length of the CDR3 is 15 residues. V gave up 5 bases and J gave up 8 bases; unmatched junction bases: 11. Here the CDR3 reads CASSRLDRVRDTIYF. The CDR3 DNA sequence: TGTGCCAGCAGCCGATTGGACAGGGTGAGAGACACCATATATTTT.

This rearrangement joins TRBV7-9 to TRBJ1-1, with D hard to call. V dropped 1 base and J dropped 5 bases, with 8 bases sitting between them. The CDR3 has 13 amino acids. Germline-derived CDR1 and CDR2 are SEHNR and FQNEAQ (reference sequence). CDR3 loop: CASSLVLETEAFF. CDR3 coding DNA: TGTGCCAGCAGCTTAGTACTGGAGACTGAAGCTTTCTTT.

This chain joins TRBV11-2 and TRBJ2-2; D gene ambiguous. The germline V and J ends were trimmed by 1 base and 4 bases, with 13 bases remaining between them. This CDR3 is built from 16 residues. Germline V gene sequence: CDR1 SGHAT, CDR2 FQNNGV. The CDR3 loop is CASSLVTRSFTGELFF. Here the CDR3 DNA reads TGTGCCAGCAGCTTAGTAACCCGGAGTTTCACCGGGGAGCTGTTTTTT. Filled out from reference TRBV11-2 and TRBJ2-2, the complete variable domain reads EAGVAQSPRYKIIEKRQSVAFWCNPISGHATLYWYQQILGQGPKLLIQFQNNGVVDDSQLPKDRFSAERLKGVDSTLKIQPAKLEDSAVYLCASSLVTRSFTGELFFGEGSRLTVL.

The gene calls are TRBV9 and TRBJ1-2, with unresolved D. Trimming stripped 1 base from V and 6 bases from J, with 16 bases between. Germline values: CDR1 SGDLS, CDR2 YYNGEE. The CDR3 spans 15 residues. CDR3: CASSVYREGPDGYTF. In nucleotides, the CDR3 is TGTGCCAGCAGCGTATACCGGGAAGGGCCCGATGGCTACACCTTC.

CDR3 loop: CASSVLAEGSTDTQYF. CDR3 coding DNA: TGTGCCAGCAGCGTCTTAGCGGAAGGGAGCACAGATACGCAGTATTTT. The V gene is TRBV7-3, the J gene TRBJ2-3; tentatively, D is TRBD2 (6 bases). The length of the CDR3 is 16 residues. From germline, CDR1 is SGHTA and CDR2 FQGTGA. V was trimmed by 5 bases and J by 0 bases, leaving 15 bases between them.

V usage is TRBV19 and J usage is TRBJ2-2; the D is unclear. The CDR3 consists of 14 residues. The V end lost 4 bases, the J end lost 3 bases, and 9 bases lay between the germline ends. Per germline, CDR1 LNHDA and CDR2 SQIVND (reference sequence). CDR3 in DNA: TGTGCCAGTAGTACCCAGACACACACCGGGGAGCTGTTTTTT. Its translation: CASSTQTHTGELFF.

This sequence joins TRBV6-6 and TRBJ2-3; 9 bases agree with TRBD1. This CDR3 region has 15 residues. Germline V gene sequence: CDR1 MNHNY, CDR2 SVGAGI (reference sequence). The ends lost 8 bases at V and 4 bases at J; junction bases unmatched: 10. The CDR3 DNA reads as TGTGCCAGCTGGTTCGGGGACAGGGCCCCAGATACGCAGTATTTT. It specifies CASWFGDRAPDTQYF.

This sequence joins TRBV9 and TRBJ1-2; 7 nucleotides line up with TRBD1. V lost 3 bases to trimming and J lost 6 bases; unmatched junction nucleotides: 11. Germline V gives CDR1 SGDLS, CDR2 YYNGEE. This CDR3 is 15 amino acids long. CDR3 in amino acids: CASSAPTGNFNGYTF. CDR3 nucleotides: TGTGCCAGCAGCGCACCGACAGGGAACTTCAATGGCTACACCTTC.

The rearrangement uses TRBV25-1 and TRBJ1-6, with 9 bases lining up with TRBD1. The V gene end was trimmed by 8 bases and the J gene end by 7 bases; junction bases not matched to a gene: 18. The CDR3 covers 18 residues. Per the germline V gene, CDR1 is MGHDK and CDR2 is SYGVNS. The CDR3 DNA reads TGTGCCAGCGGATCCCGGGACAGGGTCTCACCCTCGAATTCACCCCTCCACTTT. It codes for CASGSRDRVSPSNSPLHF.

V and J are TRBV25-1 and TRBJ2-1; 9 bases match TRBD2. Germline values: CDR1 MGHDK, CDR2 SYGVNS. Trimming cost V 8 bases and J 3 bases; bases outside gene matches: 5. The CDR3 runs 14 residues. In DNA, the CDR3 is TGTGCCAGCCAGACTAGCGGTTACTACAATGAGCAGTTCTTC. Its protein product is CASQTSGYYNEQFF.

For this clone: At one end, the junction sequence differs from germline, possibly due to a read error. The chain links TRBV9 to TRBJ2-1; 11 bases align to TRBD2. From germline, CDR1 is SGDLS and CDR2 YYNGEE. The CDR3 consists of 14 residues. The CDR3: CASSTSGSYDEQFF. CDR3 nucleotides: TGTGCCAGCAGTACTAGCGGGAGCTACGATGAGCAGTTCTTC. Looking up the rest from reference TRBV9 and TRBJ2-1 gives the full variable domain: DSGVTQTPKHLITATGQRVTLRCSPRSGDLSVYWYQQSLDQGLQFLIQYYNGEERAKGNILERFSAQQFPDLHSELNLSSLELGDSALYFCASSTSGSYDEQFFGPGTRLTVL.